This T cell receptor beta chain stems from a study of monozygotic twins with inflammatory bowel disease. Study outcomes and limitations: The co-twins with IBD showed lower TCRbeta diversity (inverse Simpson) than their healthy siblings.

A note on this clonotype: Its target is unknown.

Germline V CDR1 and CDR2: LNHDA, SQIVND (reference sequence). The CDR3 runs 13 residues. After re-calling the 5' RACE reads, TCRdb lists one entry per CDR3 protein, DNA absent. The sample table sets out about 350,000 distinct CDR3 sequences. The J gene is TRBJ2-2, the V gene TRBV19. The receptor was derived from a human donor with ulcerative colitis or Crohn's disease, or a healthy co-twin of an affected twin (not recorded which). Sequencing input: blood. The CDR3 loop reads CASSTTYTGELFF.